This T cell receptor beta chain stems from a study of beta chain features in type 1 diabetes. This clone was seen a few times. The antigen is not known. Sequencing targeted expressed TCRB transcripts, as all isolated RNA had been reverse transcribed. Clones were sequenced by immunoSEQ multiplex PCR, and TCRdb holds only the in-frame ones, with some missing. The sample consists of about 700,000 clones, around 15% of them appearing once. Broader study findings: For patients and controls alike, PCR might favor shorter templates to the same degree. Cells with high TCR expression could be over-represented by cDNA sequencing. For Type 1 diabetes patients, all four CD4+ subsets carried TCRB CDR3s that were moderately but significantly shorter.

This clonotype was obtained from a young man with type 1 diabetes. The sample taken for sequencing was naive CD4+ T cells from blood.

The CDR3, as DNA: TGTGCCAGCAGCGTAGTATCCAAGAACTATGGCTACACCTTC. It is translated as CASSVVSKNYGYTF. The J gene is TRBJ1-2, the V gene TRBV9; D remains unclear. The CDR3 sequence is 14 residues long. Trimming took 0 bases from V and 2 from J, leaving 8 bases between them. In germline, CDR1 is SGDLS, CDR2 YYNGEE.